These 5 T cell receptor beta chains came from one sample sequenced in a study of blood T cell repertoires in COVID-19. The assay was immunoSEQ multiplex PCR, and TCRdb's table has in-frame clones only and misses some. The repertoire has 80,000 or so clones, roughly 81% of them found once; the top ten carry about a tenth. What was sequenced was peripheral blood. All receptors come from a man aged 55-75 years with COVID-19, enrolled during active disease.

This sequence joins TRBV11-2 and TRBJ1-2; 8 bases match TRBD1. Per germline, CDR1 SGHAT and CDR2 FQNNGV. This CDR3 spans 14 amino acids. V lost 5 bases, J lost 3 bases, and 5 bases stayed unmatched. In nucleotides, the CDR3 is TGTGCCAGCAGCCCGCAGACAGGGGACTATGGCTACACCTTC. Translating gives CASSPQTGDYGYTF.

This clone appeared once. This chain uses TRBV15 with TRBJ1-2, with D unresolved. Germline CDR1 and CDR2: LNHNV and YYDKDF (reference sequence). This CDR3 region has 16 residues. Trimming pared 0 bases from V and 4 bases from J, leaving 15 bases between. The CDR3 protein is CATSREGLSNSYGYTF. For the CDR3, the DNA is TGTGCCACCAGCAGAGAAGGACTTTCCAATTCCTATGGCTACACCTTC.

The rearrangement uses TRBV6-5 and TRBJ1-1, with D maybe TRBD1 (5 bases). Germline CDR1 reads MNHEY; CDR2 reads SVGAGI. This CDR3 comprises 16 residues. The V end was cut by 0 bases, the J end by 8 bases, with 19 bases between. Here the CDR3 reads CASSYSLGLGAGEAFF. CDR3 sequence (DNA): TGTGCCAGCAGTTACTCCTTGGGCCTCGGGGCGGGAGAAGCTTTCTTT.

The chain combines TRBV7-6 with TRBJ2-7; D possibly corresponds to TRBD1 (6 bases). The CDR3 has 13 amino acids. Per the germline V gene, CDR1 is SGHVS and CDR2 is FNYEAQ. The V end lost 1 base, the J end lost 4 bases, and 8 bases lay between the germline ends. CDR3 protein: CASSLEGGYEQYF. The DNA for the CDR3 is TGTGCCAGCAGCTTAGAAGGGGGTTACGAGCAGTACTTC.

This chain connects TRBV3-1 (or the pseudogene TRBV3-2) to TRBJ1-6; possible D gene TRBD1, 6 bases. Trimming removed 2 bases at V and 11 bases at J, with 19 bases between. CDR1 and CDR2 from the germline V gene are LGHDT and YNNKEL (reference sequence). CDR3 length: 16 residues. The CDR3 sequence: CASSQHKTGLWTPLHF. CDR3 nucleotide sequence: TGTGCCAGCAGCCAACATAAAACAGGGCTCTGGACACCCCTCCACTTT.